The 13 T cell receptor beta chains in this list originate from one sample, sequenced in a study of post-analysis software for immune sequencing data (dated by TCRdb to the mid-2010s). Paper-wide results and their limitations: Patients showed significantly higher frequencies than controls for five TRBV segments, among them TRBV5-6, TRBV5-1 and TRBV20-1.

The library was built by means of PCR. Sequencing instrument: Illumina HiSeq 2500. Unique molecular identifiers were incorporated into TCR beta cDNA libraries to reduce PCR and sequencing biases. TCRdb applied fastp at Q25 and MiXCR to the public reads, then kept only in-frame beta chains. Each CDR3 protein appears once, grouped with its most common genes and DNA. Within this sample are some 800,000 distinct CDR3 sequences, with about 45% of them counted one time only. Together, the top ten hold 4.9% of the sample. These receptors lack a known antigen. The sequenced sample consisted of blood. The receptors derive from a girl aged 10-17 years with multiple sclerosis.

Note on this clonotype: This may arise from a read error, as a much more abundant clone is one base away. V gene TRBV12-3 or TRBV12-4 combines with J gene TRBJ2-3; 8 bases are a match to TRBD1. This CDR3 region has 15 residues. The CDR3, as DNA: TGTGCCAGCAGTTACCACAGGGGGATGACAGATATGCAGTATTTT. Residues: CASSYHRGMTDMQYF.

This clonotype was observed a few times. The chain has TRBV6-2 or TRBV6-3 and TRBJ2-7; TRBD2 agrees at 9 bases. V was pared by 6 bases and J by 3 bases, with 3 bases of the junction left unmatched. This CDR3 comprises 13 residues. CDR1 and CDR2 (germline): MNHEY, SVGEGT. The CDR3: CASRLAGVYEQYF. Written as DNA, the CDR3 is TGTGCCAGCAGGTTAGCGGGAGTCTACGAGCAGTACTTC.

This clonotype was counted between two and nine times. J is TRBJ1-1 and V is TRBV5-6, with unresolved D. V lost 4 bases and J lost 2, with 9 bases in between. The CDR3 spans 13 residues. CDR1 and CDR2 from the germline V gene are SGHDT and YYEEEE. CDR3 loop: CASSPSPNTEAFF. As DNA, the CDR3 is TGTGCCAGCAGCCCGAGCCCTAACACTGAAGCTTTCTTT.

This clonotype was detected a few times. The genes are TRBV9 and TRBJ2-1, with D possibly being TRBD2 (6 bases). The germline gives CDR1 SGDLS, CDR2 YYNGEE. This CDR3 has 16 amino acids. Trimming took 0 bases from V and 2 from J, leaving 12 bases between them. Here the CDR3 reads CASSVVDSGPYNEQFF. The CDR3 region has the DNA TGTGCCAGCAGCGTAGTAGATAGCGGCCCCTACAATGAGCAGTTCTTC.

There are a few counts of this clonotype. V usage is TRBV7-9 and J usage is TRBJ1-1; D is perhaps TRBD1 (5 bases). CDR3 size: 15 residues. The V end lost 5 bases, the J end lost 1 base, and 14 bases lay between the germline ends. Germline V gene lookup returns CDR1 SEHNR and CDR2 FQNEAQ (reference sequence). CDR3 amino acids: CASSPLWGTNTEAFF. In nucleotides, the CDR3 is TGTGCCAGCAGCCCACTTTGGGGGACGAACACTGAAGCTTTCTTT.

This clonotype was seen a handful of times. This rearrangement joins TRBV6-5 to TRBJ1-2, with 8 bases lining up with TRBD1. The length of the CDR3 is 16 residues. CDR1 is MNHEY, CDR2 SVGAGI, per germline. V shed 2 bases, J shed 6 bases, and the junction held 11 bases outside the gene matches. CDR3 bases: TGTGCCAGCAGTTACCAATCCAGGGGGCTAGGGGATGGCTACACCTTC. Amino acids: CASSYQSRGLGDGYTF.

This clonotype was counted a few times. V and J are TRBV5-1 and TRBJ2-1; 9 bases fit TRBD2. The CDR3 contains 14 residues. Losses at the gene ends were 0 bases for V and 10 bases for J; bases not matched to a gene: 5. Germline loops: CDR1 SGHRS, CDR2 YFSETQ. The CDR3, as DNA: TGCGCCAGCAGCTTGGACGCGCTAGCGGGAGAGCAGTTCTTC. Encoded protein: CASSLDALAGEQFF.

The rearrangement links TRBV4-3 to TRBJ2-1; D might be TRBD1 or TRBD2, each matching 5 bases. The CDR3 has 15 residues. Trimming took 3 bases from V and 2 from J, leaving 11 bases between them. CDR1 LGHNA and CDR2 YSLEER come from the germline V gene. The CDR3 sequence is CASSQGELPYNEQFF. The CDR3 nucleotides are TGCGCCAGCAGCCAGGGGGAGCTACCCTACAATGAGCAGTTCTTC.

This clonotype has a handful of counts. This chain links TRBV7-9 with TRBJ2-5, with 7 bases fitting TRBD2. This CDR3 comprises 13 residues. V gave up 5 bases and J gave up 5 bases; unmatched junction bases: 5. Per the germline V gene, CDR1 is SEHNR and CDR2 is FQNEAQ (reference sequence). The CDR3 region has the DNA TGTGCCAGCAGCATCAGGGAGGGGGAGACCCAGTACTTC. Its protein product is CASSIREGETQYF.

This rearrangement joins TRBV2 to TRBJ2-7, with 9 bases that match TRBD1. Germline V gene sequence: CDR1 SNHLY, CDR2 FYNNEI. The CDR3 has 15 amino acids. Unmatched junction bases numbered 11, after V lost 6 bases and J lost 5 bases. CDR3 in DNA: TGTGCCAGCAGCGCGACAGGGGGTTACGCTGACGAGCAGTACTTC. Translation gives CASSATGGYADEQYF. The full variable domain, completed using reference TRBV2 and TRBJ2-7, is EPEVTQTPSHQVTQMGQEVILRCVPISNHLYFYWYRQILGQKVEFLVSFYNNEISEKSEIFDDQFSVERPDGSNFTLKIRSTKLEDSAMYFCASSATGGYADEQYFGPGTRLTVT.

This clonotype was detected a few times. The V and J genes are TRBV12-3 or TRBV12-4 and TRBJ2-6; D gene uncertain. There are 16 residues in the CDR3. The V end lost 5 bases, the J end lost 0 bases, and 11 bases lay between the germline ends. CDR3: CASSPTASSGANVLTF. CDR3 DNA: TGTGCCAGCAGTCCCACCGCTAGCTCTGGGGCCAACGTCCTGACTTTC.

On this clonotype itself: A junction end diverges from the germline sequence, so it may reflect a read error. The chain couples TRBV5-1 to TRBJ2-7; 8 bases fit TRBD1. The J call may be in error: the DNA end matches TRBJ2-4 better. The CDR3 extends over 14 amino acids. Germline CDR1 reads SGHRS; CDR2 reads YFSETQ. CDR3 sequence (DNA): TGTGCCAGCCAAAGGACAGGGTCGGAAAACATTCAGTACTTC. It specifies CASQRTGSENIQYF.

A few counts support this clonotype. The genes are TRBV14 and TRBJ2-5; perhaps TRBD1 as D (5 bases). The CDR3 covers 15 residues. The germline V gene has CDR1 SGHDN and CDR2 FVKESK. The V end was cut by 0 bases, the J end by 1 base, with 9 bases between. The CDR3 sequence is CASSQETRVQETQYF. The CDR3 bases are TGTGCCAGCAGCCAAGAGACCAGGGTCCAAGAGACCCAGTACTTC.